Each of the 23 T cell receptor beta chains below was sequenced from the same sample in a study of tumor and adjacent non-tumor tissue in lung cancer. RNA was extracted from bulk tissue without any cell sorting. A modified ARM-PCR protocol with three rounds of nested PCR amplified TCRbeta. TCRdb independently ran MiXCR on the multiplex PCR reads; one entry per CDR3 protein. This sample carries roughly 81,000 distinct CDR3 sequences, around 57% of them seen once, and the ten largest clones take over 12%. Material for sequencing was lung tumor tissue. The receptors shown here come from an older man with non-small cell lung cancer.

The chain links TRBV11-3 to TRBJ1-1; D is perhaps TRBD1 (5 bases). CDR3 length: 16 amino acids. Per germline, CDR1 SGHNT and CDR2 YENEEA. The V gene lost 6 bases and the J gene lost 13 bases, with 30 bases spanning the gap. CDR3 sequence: CASSRSWTNMNTDVFF. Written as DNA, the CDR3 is TGTGCCAGCAGTCGCAGCTGGACAAATATGAACACTGATGTTTTCTTT.

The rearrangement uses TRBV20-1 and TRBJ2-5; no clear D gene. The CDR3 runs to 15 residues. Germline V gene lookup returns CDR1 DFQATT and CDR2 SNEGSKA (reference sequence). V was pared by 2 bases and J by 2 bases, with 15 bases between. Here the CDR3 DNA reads TGCAGTGCTAGAATTCTACCGGGCAAACAAGAGACCCAGTACTTC. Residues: CSARILPGKQETQYF.

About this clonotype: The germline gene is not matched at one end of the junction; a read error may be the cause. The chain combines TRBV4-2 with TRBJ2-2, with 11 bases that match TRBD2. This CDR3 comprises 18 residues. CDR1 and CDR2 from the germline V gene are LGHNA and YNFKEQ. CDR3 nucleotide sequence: TGTGCTAGCAGCCACCCCGCGGTAGGGACTAGCGGCAACGGGGAGCTGTTTTTT. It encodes CASSHPAVGTSGNGELFF.

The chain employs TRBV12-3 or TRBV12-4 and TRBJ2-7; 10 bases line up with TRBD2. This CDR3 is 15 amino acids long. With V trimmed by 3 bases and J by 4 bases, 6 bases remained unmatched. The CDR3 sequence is CASSLSASGGYEQYF. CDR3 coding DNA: TGTGCCAGCAGTTTGTCGGCTAGCGGGGGATACGAGCAGTACTTC.

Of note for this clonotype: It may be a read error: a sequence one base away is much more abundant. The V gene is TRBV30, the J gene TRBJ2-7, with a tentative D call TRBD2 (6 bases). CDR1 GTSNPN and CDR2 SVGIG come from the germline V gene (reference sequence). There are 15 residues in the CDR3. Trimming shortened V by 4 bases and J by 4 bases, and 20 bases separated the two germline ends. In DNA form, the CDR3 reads TGTGCCTGGACACCACTCTCTAGCGATAGATACGAGCAGTACTTC. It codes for CAWTPLSSDRYEQYF.

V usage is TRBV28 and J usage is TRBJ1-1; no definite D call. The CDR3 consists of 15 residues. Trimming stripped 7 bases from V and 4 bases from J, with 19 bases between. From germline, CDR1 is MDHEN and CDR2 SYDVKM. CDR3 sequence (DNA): TGTGCCAGCATTCCTTGGGTAGGGCGAGTCACTGAAGCTTTCTTT. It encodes CASIPWVGRVTEAFF.

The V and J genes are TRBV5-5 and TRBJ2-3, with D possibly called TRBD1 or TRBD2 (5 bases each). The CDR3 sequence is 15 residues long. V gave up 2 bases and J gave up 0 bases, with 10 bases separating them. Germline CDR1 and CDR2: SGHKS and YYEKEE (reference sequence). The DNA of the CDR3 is TGTGCCAGCAGCTTTTTGTGGGGGAGCACAGATACGCAGTATTTT. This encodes CASSFLWGSTDTQYF. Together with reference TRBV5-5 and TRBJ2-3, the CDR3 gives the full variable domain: DAGVTQSPTHLIKTRGQQVTLRCSPISGHKSVSWYQQVLGQGPQFIFQYYEKEERGRGNFPDRFSARQFPNYSSELNVNALLLGDSALYLCASSFLWGSTDTQYFGPGTRLTVL.

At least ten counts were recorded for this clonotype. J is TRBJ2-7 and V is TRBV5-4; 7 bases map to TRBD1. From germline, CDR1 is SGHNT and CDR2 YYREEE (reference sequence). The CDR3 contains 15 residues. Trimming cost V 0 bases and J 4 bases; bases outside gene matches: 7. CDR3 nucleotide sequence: TGTGCCAGCAGCTTGGGGGGGACAGCTTTGTACGAGCAGTACTTC. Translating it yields CASSLGGTALYEQYF.

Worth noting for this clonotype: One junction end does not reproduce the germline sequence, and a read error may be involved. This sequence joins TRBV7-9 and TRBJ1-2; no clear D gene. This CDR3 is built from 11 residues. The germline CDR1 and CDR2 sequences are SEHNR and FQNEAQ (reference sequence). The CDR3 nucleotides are TGTGCCAGGAGCCTGCGGGCTGGCTGCACCTTC. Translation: CARSLRAGCTF.

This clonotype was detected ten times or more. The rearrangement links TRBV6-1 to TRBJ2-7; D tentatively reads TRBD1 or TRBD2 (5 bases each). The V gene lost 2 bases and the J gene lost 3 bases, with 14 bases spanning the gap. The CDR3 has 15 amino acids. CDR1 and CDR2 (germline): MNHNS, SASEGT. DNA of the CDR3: TGTGCCAGCAGTGAATCCCTCCCGGGGCTCTACGAGCAGTACTTC. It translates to CASSESLPGLYEQYF.

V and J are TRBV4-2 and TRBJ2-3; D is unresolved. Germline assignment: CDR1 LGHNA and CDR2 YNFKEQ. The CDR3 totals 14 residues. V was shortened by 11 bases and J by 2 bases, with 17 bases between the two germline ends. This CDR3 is CAGMNDGVTDTQYF. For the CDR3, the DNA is TGTGCCGGCATGAATGATGGCGTCACAGATACGCAGTATTTT.

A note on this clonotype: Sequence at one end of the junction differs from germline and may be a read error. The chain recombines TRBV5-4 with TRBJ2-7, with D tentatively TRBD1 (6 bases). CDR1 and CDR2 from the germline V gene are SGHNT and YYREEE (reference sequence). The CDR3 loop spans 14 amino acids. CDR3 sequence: CTSSLGSRGSEQYF. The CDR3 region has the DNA TGTACCAGCAGCTTGGGTAGCAGGGGAAGCGAGCAGTACTTC.

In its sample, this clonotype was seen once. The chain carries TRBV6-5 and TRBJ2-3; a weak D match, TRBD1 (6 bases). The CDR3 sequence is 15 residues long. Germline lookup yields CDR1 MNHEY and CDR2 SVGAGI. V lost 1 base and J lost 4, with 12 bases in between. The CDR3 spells CASSYLIGGADTQYF. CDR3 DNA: TGTGCCAGCAGTTACTTGATAGGGGGAGCAGATACGCAGTATTTT.

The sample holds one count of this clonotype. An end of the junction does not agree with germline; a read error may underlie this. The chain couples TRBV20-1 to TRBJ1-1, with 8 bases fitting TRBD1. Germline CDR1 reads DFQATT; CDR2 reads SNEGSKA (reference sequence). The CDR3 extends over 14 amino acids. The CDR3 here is CSALGQEMNAEAFF. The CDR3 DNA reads TGCAGTGCTTTGGGACAGGAGATGAACGCTGAAGCTTTCTTT.

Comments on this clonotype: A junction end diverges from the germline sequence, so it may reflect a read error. The CDR3 loop is CASGQVKSGSSNEKLFF. The CDR3 nucleotides read TGCGCCAGCGGCCAGGTGAAGTCTGGGTCAAGTAATGAAAAACTGTTTTTT. The chain carries TRBV4-1 and TRBJ1-4; D not certain. The germline gives CDR1 MGHRA, CDR2 YSYEKL. The CDR3 is 17 amino acids.

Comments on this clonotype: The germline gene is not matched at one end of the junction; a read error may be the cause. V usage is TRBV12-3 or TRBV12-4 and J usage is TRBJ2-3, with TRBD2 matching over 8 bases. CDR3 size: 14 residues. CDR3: CVSSPELAGNTQYF. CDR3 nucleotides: TGTGTCAGCAGTCCGGAATTAGCGGGGAATACGCAGTATTTT.

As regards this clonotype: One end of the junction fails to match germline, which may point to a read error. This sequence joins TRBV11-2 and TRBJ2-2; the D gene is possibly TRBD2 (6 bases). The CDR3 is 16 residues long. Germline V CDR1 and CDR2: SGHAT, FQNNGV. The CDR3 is CASSSGGATDTGELFF. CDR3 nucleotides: TGTGCCAGCAGCTCTGGAGGGGCGACGGACACCGGGGAGCTATTTTTT.

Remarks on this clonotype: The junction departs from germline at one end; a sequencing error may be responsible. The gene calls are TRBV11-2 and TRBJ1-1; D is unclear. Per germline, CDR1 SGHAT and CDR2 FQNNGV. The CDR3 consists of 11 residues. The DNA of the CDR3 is TGTGCCAACAGCTTAGAGTGGGGAGCTTTCTTT. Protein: CANSLEWGAFF.

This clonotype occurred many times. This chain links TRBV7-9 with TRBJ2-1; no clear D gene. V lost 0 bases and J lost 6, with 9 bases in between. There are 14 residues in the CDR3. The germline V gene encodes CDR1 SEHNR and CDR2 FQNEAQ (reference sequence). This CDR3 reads CASSLAGVGNEQFF. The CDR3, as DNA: TGTGCCAGCAGCTTAGCAGGAGTCGGCAATGAGCAGTTCTTC.

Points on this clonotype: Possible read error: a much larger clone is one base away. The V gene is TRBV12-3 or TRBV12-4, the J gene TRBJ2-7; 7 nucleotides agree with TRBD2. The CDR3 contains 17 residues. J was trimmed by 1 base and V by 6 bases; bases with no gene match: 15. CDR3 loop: CASSKPYFGGRSYEQYF. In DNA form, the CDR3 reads TGTGCCAGCAGCAAACCCTACTTTGGCGGGAGATCCTACGAGCAGTACTTC.

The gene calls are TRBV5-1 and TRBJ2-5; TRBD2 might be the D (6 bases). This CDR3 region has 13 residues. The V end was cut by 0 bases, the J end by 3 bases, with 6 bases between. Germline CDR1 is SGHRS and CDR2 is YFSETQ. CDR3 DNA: TGCGCCAGCAGCTTGGAGCGGGAAGAGACCCAGTACTTC. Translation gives CASSLEREETQYF.

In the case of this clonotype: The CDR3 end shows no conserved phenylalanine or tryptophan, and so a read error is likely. CDR3 sequence (DNA): TGTGTCAGCACCCCGACGGCTAATAGCAATCAGCCCCAGCATTTA. Encoded protein: CVSTPTANSNQPQHL. The V call is TRBV6-1, the J call TRBJ1-5; D is unclear. The CDR3 extends over 15 amino acids. Germline CDR1 reads MNHNS; CDR2 reads SASEGT.

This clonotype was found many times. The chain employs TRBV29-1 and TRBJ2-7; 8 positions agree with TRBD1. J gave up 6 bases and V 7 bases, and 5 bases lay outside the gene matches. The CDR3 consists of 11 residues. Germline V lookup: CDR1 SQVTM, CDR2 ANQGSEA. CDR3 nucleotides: TGCAGCGCCGGACAGGGTTCCGAGCAGTACTTC. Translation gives CSAGQGSEQYF.